Reported below is one TCR beta chain. This clonotype has at least ten counts. It has no known antigen specificity. No per-base quality is available; no much larger clone lies one base away. This entry comes from a study of CD8 T cells in ankylosing spondylitis (dated by TCRdb to 2017 to 2019). In terms of the full investigation: T cell receptor beta repertoires were profiled in healthy donors and ankylosing spondylitis patients so that disease-linked TCR variants could be found. The full study cohort comprised 25 ankylosing spondylitis patients and about a hundred healthy donors. Peripheral blood was sampled, and synovial fluid was additionally collected from ankylosing spondylitis patients.

Results and caveats for the whole study, not just this receptor: A CD8+ phenotype was shown by the disease-linked clones, which were found at relatively low frequencies in peripheral blood. A TCR beta motif made up of 7 to 9 highly homologous amino acid variants appeared to be characteristic of blood from ankylosing spondylitis patients. Some of the motif variants had been reported before in the synovial fluid and blood of reactive arthritis patients, a finding that suggests common disease-initiation mechanisms. Significant enrichment of the disease-linked clones was reported in matched synovial fluid samples from ankylosing spondylitis patients.

Relative to germline, V is missing 4 bases and J is missing 4 bases, with 11 bases of the junction outside any gene match. Taken from the germline V gene (reference sequence), the CDR1 and CDR2 loops are SGHKS and YYEKEE. The CDR3 contains 16 residues, cysteine and phenylalanine counted. Only CDR3 DNA remains: 48 bases, in frame from the first base. Sequencer: Illumina HiSeq 2500. TCR beta libraries were prepared by quantitative 5'-RACE with molecular barcodes. As for how the authors treated the data: To identify disease-linked TCR variants, a new computational method was used, one built on a probabilistic model of VDJ rearrangement. TCRdb redid the processing of the public reads, applying fastp at Q25 and MiXCR, and retained in-frame beta chains. Merged by CDR3 protein, the rows form single entries marked with the most common genes and DNA. Here the V and J calls rest on TCRdb's processing, not on the authors' analysis. Across this sample there are 200,000 to 250,000 distinct CDR3 sequences, with about 10% seen only once. The ten largest clones represent 5.5% to 8% of the sample.

The chain employs TRBV5-5 and TRBJ1-1; TRBD1 agrees with 9 junctional bases. This TCR derives from a male donor with ankylosing spondylitis or in good health (not recorded which). Sequencing used blood, either unsorted or a sorted T cell fraction (not recorded which). The nucleotide sequence is TGTGCCAGCAGCACCCACGACAGGGGGATGATCACTGAAGCTTTCTTT. It specifies CASSTHDRGMITEAFF. The full variable domain, with segments outside the CDR3 supplied by the reference TRBV5-5 and TRBJ1-1 proteins, appears as DAGVTQSPTHLIKTRGQQVTLRCSPISGHKSVSWYQQVLGQGPQFIFQYYEKEERGRGNFPDRFSARQFPNYSSELNVNALLLGDSALYLCASSTHDRGMITEAFFGQGTRLTVV.